The present T cell receptor beta chain was sequenced within a study of T cells in Graves' hyperthyroidism and ophthalmopathy. Study observations and caveats: Most clonotypes expanded in the thyroid (above 0.001) were also present in blood.

TCR beta CDR3 regions were amplified from RNA. Primed by the HTBI set, a first-round RT-PCR was run on the TCR CDR3. TCRdb re-called the multiplex PCR reads through MiXCR, storing one row per CDR3 protein. The repertoire holds 550,000 to 600,000 distinct CDR3 sequences, with around 42% as singletons. A note on this clonotype: The antigen is not known.

Patients were excluded because of uncontrolled infection, other autoimmune disease, pregnancy or lactation. The study based diagnoses on clinical symptoms, serum thyroxine and TRAb, thyroid ultrasound and orbital computed tomography. The CDR3 totals 15 residues. Trimming left V 2 bases short and J 10 bases short, with 15 bases between. The V gene's germline CDR1 is ENHRY and CDR2 SYGVKD. The receptor was isolated from an adult woman with Graves' disease, either hyperthyroidism or ophthalmopathy (not recorded which). The rearrangement links TRBV10-3 to TRBJ1-6, with D unresolved. Sequenced material: peripheral blood or thyroid tissue (not recorded which). CDR3 loop: CAISEGGRIDSPLHF. CDR3 DNA: TGTGCCATCAGTGAGGGAGGACGGATCGACTCACCCCTCCACTTT.